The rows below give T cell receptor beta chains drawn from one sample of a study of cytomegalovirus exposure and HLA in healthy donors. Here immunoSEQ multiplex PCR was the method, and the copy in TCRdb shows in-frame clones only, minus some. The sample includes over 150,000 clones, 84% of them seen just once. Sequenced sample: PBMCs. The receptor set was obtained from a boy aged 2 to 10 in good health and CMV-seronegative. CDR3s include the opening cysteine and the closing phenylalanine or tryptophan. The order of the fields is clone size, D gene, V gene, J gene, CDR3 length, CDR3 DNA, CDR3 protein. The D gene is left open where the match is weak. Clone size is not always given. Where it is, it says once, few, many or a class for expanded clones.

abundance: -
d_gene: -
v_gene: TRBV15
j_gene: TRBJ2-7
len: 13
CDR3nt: TGTGCCACCAGCAGTGCCCCAGGGTACGAGCAGTACTTC
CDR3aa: CATSSAPGYEQYF

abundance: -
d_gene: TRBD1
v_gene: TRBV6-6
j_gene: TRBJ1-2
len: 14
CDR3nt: TGTGCCAGCAGTACCCCGAGGGACAGGGTCTCCTTAACCTTC
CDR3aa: CASSTPRDRVSLTF

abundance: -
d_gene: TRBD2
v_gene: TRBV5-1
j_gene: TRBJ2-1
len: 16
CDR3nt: TGCGCCAGCAGCTTAATAATGGCGGGAGCGGACAATGAGCAGTTCTTC
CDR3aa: CASSLIMAGADNEQFF

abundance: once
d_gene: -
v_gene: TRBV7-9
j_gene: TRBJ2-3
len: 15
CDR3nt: TGTGCCAGCAGCTTATCAGGGCGGGACACAGATACGCAGTATTTT
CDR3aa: CASSLSGRDTDTQYF

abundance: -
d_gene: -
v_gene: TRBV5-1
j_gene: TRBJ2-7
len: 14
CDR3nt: TGCGCCAGCAGCTTTGGAGCGGACTCCTACGAGCAGTACTTC
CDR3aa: CASSFGADSYEQYF

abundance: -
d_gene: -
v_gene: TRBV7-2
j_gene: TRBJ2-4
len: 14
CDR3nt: TGTGCCAGCAGCTTAGCGACAGTAAAAAACATTCAGTACTTC
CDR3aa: CASSLATVKNIQYF

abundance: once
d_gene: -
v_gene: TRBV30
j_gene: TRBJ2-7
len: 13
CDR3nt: TGTGCCTGGAGTCTCGGACAGCTCTACGAGCAGTACTTC
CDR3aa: CAWSLGQLYEQYF

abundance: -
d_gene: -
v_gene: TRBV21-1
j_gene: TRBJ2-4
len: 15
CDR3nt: TGTGCCAGCAGCAAAGCAGAGGGAGCCAAAAACATTCAGTACTTC
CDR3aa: CASSKAEGAKNIQYF

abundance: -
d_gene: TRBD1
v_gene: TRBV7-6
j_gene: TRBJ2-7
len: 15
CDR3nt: TGTGCCAGCAGCTTAGTCGGGACAGAGACCTACGAGCAGTACTTC
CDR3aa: CASSLVGTETYEQYF

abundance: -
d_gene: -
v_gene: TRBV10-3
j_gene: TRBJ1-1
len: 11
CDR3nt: TGTGCCATCAGGGACACCTCTGAAGCTTTCTTT
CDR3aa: CAIRDTSEAFF

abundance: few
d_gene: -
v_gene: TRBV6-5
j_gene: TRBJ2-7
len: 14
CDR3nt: TGTGCCAGCTTCACCGGGTTGTCGTCCTGGGAGCAGTACTTC
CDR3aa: CASFTGLSSWEQYF

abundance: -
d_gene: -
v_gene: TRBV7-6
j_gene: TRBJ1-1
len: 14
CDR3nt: TGTGCCAGCAGTATCAGGGAAATTAGCACTGAAGCTTTCTTT
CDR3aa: CASSIREISTEAFF

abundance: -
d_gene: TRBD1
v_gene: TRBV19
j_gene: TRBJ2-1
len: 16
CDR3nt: TGTGCCAGTAGTACCCGTTCGGGACAGCCCTACAATGAGCAGTTCTTC
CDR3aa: CASSTRSGQPYNEQFF

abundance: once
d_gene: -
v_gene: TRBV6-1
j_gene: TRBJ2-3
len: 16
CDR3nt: TGTGCCAGCAGTGAGTTCCGGGCAGGGCTGCCAGATACGCAGTATTTT
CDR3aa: CASSEFRAGLPDTQYF

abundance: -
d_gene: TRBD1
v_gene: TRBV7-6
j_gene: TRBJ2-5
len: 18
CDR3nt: TGTGCCAGCAGCTTACTCACCCCCGGGACAGGGGAGCAAGAGACCCAGTACTTC
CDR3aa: CASSLLTPGTGEQETQYF

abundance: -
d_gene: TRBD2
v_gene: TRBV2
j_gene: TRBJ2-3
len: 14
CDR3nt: TGTGCCGGACGGAGCGGGACGGGGGTAGATACGCAGTATTTT
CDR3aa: CAGRSGTGVDTQYF

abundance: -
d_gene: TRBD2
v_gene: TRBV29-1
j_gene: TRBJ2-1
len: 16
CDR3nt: TGCAGCGTCACGGGACTAGCGGGATTGGAGTACAATGAGCAGTTCTTC
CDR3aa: CSVTGLAGLEYNEQFF

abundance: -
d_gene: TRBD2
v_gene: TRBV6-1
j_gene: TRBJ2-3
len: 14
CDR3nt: TGTGCCTCCTGGGGCGGGAGAAGGGGAGATACGCAGTATTTT
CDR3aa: CASWGGRRGDTQYF

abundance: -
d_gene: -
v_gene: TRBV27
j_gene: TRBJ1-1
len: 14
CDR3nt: TGTGCCAGCAGTTTCAGGGGCGGGAACACTGAAGCTTTCTTT
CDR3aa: CASSFRGGNTEAFF

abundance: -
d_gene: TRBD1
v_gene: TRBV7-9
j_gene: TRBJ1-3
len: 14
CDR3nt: TGTGCCAGCAGCTCAGGGACAGGAGGAAACACCATATATTTT
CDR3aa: CASSSGTGGNTIYF

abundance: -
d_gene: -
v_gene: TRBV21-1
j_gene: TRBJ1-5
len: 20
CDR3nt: TGTGCCAGCAGCAAAGAAGAGGACAGGCTGTACGTAGGTTGTGGTCAGCCCCAGCATTTT
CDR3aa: CASSKEEDRLYVGCGQPQHF

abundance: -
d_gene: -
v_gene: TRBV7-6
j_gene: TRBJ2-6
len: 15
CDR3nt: TGTGCCAGCAGCTTATCAGGGTCTGGGGCCAACGTCCTGACTTTC
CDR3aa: CASSLSGSGANVLTF

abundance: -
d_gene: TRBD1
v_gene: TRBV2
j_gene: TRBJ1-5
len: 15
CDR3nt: TGTGCCAGCACCAAGGACAGGGGAAACAATCAGCCCCAGCATTTT
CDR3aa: CASTKDRGNNQPQHF

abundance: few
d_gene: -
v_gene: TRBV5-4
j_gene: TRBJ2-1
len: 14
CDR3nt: TGTGCCAGCAGCCCTAAACCGGGTTACAATGAGCAGTTCTTC
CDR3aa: CASSPKPGYNEQFF

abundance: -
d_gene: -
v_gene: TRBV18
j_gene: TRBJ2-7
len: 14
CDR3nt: TGTGCCAGCTCACCCGCCCTTGACAGTGCCGAGCAGTACTTC
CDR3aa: CASSPALDSAEQYF

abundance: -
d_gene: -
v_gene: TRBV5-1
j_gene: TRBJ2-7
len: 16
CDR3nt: TGCGCCAGCAGCTTGAGAGGTCAGGGTCCATCCTACGAGCAGTACTTC
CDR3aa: CASSLRGQGPSYEQYF